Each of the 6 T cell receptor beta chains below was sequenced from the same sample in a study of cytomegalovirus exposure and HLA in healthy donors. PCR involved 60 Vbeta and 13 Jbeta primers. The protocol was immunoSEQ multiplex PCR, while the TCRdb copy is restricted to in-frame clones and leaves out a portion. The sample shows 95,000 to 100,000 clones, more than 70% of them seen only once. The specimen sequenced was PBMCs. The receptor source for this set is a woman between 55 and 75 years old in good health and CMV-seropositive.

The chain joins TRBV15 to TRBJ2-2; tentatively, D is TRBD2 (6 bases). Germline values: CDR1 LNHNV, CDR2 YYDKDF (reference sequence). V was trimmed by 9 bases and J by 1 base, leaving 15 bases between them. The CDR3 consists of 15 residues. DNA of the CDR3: TGTGCCACGACCTTCGGGGGTCTGAACACCGGGGAGCTGTTTTTT. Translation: CATTFGGLNTGELFF. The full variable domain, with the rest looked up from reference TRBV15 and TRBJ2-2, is DAMVIQNPRYQVTQFGKPVTLSCSQTLNHNVMYWYQQKSSQAPKLLFHYYDKDFNNEADTPDNFQSRRPNTSFCFLDIRSPGLGDTAMYLCATTFGGLNTGELFFGEGSRLTVL.

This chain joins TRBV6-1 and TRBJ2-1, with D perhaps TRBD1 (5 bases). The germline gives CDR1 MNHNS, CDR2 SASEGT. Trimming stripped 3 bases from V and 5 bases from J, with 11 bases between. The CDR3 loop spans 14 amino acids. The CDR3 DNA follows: TGTGCCAGCAGTGAGGGGTTAGGGGACAATGAGCAGTTCTTC. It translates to CASSEGLGDNEQFF.

The CDR3 nucleotides read TGTGCCAGCAGTTTCGGGGTCATCTCCTACGAGCAGTACTTC. It is translated as CASSFGVISYEQYF. The chain carries TRBV2 and TRBJ2-7; TRBD2 is a possible D gene (5 bases). V shed 5 bases and J shed 0 bases, with 11 bases lying between them. In germline, CDR1 is SNHLY, CDR2 FYNNEI. This CDR3 is 14 amino acids long.

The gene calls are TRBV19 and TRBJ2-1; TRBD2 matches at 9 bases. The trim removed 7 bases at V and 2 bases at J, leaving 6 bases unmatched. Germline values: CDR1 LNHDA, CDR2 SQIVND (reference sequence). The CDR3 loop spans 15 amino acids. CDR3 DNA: TGTGCCAGTAAGGGTAGCGGGAGCCCCTACAATGAGCAGTTCTTC. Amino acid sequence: CASKGSGSPYNEQFF.

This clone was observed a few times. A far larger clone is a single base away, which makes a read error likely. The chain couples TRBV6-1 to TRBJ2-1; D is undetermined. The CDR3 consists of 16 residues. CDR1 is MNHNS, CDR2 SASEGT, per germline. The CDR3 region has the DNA TGTGTCAGCAGTGAAGCCCGCGGTTACTCCTACAATGAGCAGTTCTTC. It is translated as CVSSEARGYSYNEQFF.

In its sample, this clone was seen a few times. Written as DNA, the CDR3 is TGTGCCAGCAGTGCGACTCTCCGGCGGGCATATAGCAATCAGCCCCAGCATTTT. This translates into CASSATLRRAYSNQPQHF. V and J are TRBV6-1 and TRBJ1-5, with D hard to call. V was cut by 4 bases and J by 0 bases, with 19 bases left in between. This CDR3 has 18 residues. The germline gives CDR1 MNHNS, CDR2 SASEGT.